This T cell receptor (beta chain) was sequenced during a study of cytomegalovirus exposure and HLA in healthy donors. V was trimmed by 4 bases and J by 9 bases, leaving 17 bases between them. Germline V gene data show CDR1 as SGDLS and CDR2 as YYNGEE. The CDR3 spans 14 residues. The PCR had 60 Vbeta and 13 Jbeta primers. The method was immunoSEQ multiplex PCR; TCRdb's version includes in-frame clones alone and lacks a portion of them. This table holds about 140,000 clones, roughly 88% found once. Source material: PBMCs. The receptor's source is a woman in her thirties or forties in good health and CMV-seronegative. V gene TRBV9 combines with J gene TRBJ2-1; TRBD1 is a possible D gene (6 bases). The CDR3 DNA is TGTGCCAGCAGCTTCACGACAGGTTTGGGTGAGCAGTTCTTC. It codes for CASSFTTGLGEQFF.